This T cell receptor (beta chain) came from a study of spatial heterogeneity in lung cancer. Study at large: Follow-up PBMC specimens underwent sequencing when available; their median timing was about 2 years after resection. Alpha-chain detections were consistently fewer than beta-chain detections among the sequences. Study-wide results and limits: Detection of ubiquitous tumor TCRs in blood was higher at resection than follow-up.

This clonotype was seen only a few times. Its antigen remains unidentified. From germline, CDR1 is SEHNR and CDR2 FQNEAQ (reference sequence). V gave up 2 bases and J gave up 4 bases; unmatched junction bases: 5. The CDR3 has 15 residues. Time point noted: blood at routine non-recurrence follow-up after resection. No cells were sorted before sequencing. The whole RNA sequenced was extracted from tumor, nontumor lung or frozen PBMC. Each CDR3 protein is one row after TCRdb ran MiXCR on the 5' RACE reads. The table records some 120,000 distinct CDR3 sequences, 12% of them present only once. Sample: PBMCs, taken at follow-up. This chain connects TRBV7-9 to TRBJ1-3; 7 bases match TRBD1. The sequence was collected from a male donor with early-stage non-small cell lung cancer. The CDR3 DNA sequence: TGTGCCAGCAGCTTAAGCAGGGGGATAGGAAACACCATATATTTT. Protein: CASSLSRGIGNTIYF.